The 30 T cell receptor beta chains below come from one sample, sequenced in a study of T cell responses to AZD1222 COVID-19 vaccine. The data were produced by immunoSEQ multiplex PCR, yet TCRdb's version contains in-frame clones alone and is incomplete. The data hold 150,000 or so clones, with about 89% observed a single time. The sequenced sample was peripheral blood, obtained on day 0 of AZD1222 vaccination. Receptors were obtained from an adult in good health.

This chain uses TRBV6-1 with TRBJ1-2; D unclear. The CDR3 extends over 15 amino acids. Germline CDR1 reads MNHNS; CDR2 reads SASEGT. Trimming stripped 2 bases from V and 1 base from J, with 11 bases between. CDR3 amino acids: CASSEFSGINYGYTF. DNA for the CDR3: TGTGCCAGCAGTGAATTTTCAGGAATTAACTATGGCTACACCTTC.

The gene calls are TRBV30 and TRBJ2-5; D is perhaps TRBD1 (5 bases). The ends were cut back, 0 bases at V and 4 bases at J, with 9 bases in the middle. The germline V gene has CDR1 GTSNPN and CDR2 SVGIG (reference sequence). The CDR3 has 13 residues. The CDR3 region has the DNA TGTGCCTGGAGTGTACTACAGGTAGAGACCCAGTACTTC. This gives the protein CAWSVLQVETQYF.

The chain uses TRBV7-8 and TRBJ1-1; D unresolved. The CDR3 length is 13 residues. Trimming cost V 3 bases and J 1 base, with 6 bases left between them. Germline V gives CDR1 SGHVS, CDR2 FQNEAQ. CDR3 DNA sequence: TGTGCCAGCAGCTTGGATAGGAACACTGAAGCTTTCTTT. Protein: CASSLDRNTEAFF. The full variable domain, rest sourced from reference TRBV7-8 and TRBJ1-1, is GAGVSQSPRYKVAKRGQDVALRCDPISGHVSLFWYQQALGQGPEFLTYFQNEAQLDKSGLPSDRFFAERPEGSVSTLKIQRTQQEDSAVYLCASSLDRNTEAFFGQGTRLTVV.

The gene calls are TRBV2 and TRBJ1-2; 9 bases fit TRBD1. The CDR3 runs to 15 residues. Germline CDR1 reads SNHLY; CDR2 reads FYNNEI. The V gene end was trimmed by 6 bases and the J gene end by 4 bases; junction bases not matched to a gene: 9. The CDR3 DNA reads as TGTGCCAGCAGCAAAACGGGACAGGGCCTCTATGGCTACACCTTC. This codes for CASSKTGQGLYGYTF.

The rearrangement uses TRBV6-1 and TRBJ2-7; D is undetermined. In germline, CDR1 is MNHNS, CDR2 SASEGT. The CDR3 covers 14 residues. Trimming stripped 0 bases from V and 3 bases from J, with 9 bases between. CDR3 region: CASSEAGLIYEQYV. The CDR3 coding sequence is TGTGCCAGCAGTGAAGCGGGGTTAATCTACGAGCAGTACGTC.

The chain recombines TRBV28 with TRBJ1-2; 12 bases map to TRBD1. Germline values: CDR1 MDHEN, CDR2 SYDVKM. This CDR3 is 15 amino acids long. Unmatched junction bases numbered 8, after V lost 4 bases and J lost 8 bases. CDR3: CASSSTGTGGNGYTF. CDR3 DNA sequence: TGTGCCAGCAGTTCTACCGGGACAGGGGGCAACGGCTACACCTTC.

This sequence joins TRBV6-1 and TRBJ2-7; D is ambiguous. Germline V CDR1 and CDR2: MNHNS, SASEGT. The CDR3 extends over 13 amino acids. Trimming removed 2 bases at V and 3 bases at J, with 8 bases between. The chain's CDR3 is CASSETTSYEQYF. As DNA, the CDR3 is TGTGCCAGCAGTGAAACCACCAGCTACGAGCAGTACTTC.

There are a few counts of this clone. In nucleotides, the CDR3 is TGTGCCAGCAGCTTGGGTCGGAACACTGAAGCTTTCTTT. It specifies CASSLGRNTEAFF. V and J are TRBV7-9 and TRBJ1-1; D gene uncertain. The V gene lost 3 bases and the J gene lost 1 base, with 6 bases spanning the gap. CDR1 SEHNR and CDR2 FQNEAQ come from the germline V gene (reference sequence). The CDR3 spans 13 residues.

V gene TRBV5-6 combines with J gene TRBJ2-7; possible D gene TRBD2, 6 bases. Trimming removed 7 bases from V and 6 bases from J, with 17 bases in between. CDR3 length equals 13 residues. The germline V gene has CDR1 SGHDT and CDR2 YYEEEE. The CDR3 DNA reads TGTGCCAGCCGATACGGGGGATTGGGCGAGCAGTACGTC. Its translation: CASRYGGLGEQYV.

This chain uses TRBV28 with TRBJ1-2, with D unclear. CDR3 size: 11 residues. Trimming shortened V by 8 bases and J by 4 bases, and 8 bases separated the two germline ends. CDR1 and CDR2 from the germline V gene are MDHEN and SYDVKM. The CDR3 DNA reads as TGTGCCAGCCGGGGTGTCTATGGCTACACCTTC. Translated: CASRGVYGYTF.

This clone was recorded only once. This chain connects TRBV14 to TRBJ2-1; 7 nucleotides match TRBD2. Germline CDR1 and CDR2: SGHDN and FVKESK. The ends lost 2 bases at V and 10 bases at J; junction bases unmatched: 5. The CDR3 is 13 residues long. The CDR3 DNA reads as TGTGCCAGCAGCCAAATCCGGGAGGCCGAGCAGTTCTTC. Its protein product is CASSQIREAEQFF.

As regards this clone: Distinct nucleotide sequences in the sample also encode this CDR3. The rearrangement uses TRBV6-1 and TRBJ1-1; D not certain. CDR3 length: 13 amino acids. Germline loops: CDR1 MNHNS, CDR2 SASEGT. Trimming stripped 1 base from V and 1 base from J, with 4 bases between. The CDR3 reads CASSEGWNTEAFF. CDR3 sequence (DNA): TGTGCCAGCAGTGAAGGGTGGAACACTGAAGCTTTCTTT.

The V call is TRBV19, the J call TRBJ1-2; the D is unclear. The CDR3 sequence is 15 residues long. Germline CDR1 and CDR2: LNHDA and SQIVND (reference sequence). Trimming cost V 1 base and J 0 bases, with 9 bases left between them. CDR3 sequence: CASSIAGGSNYGYTF. The DNA for the CDR3 is TGTGCCAGTAGTATAGCAGGAGGATCTAACTATGGCTACACCTTC.

This sequence joins TRBV7-2 and TRBJ2-7; D uncertain. The CDR3 is 11 residues long. V was trimmed by 3 bases and J by 7 bases, leaving 7 bases between them. The germline V gene has CDR1 SGHTA and CDR2 FQGNSA. CDR3 nucleotide sequence: TGTGCCAGCAGCTTGGCAGTAGAGCAGTACTTC. As protein: CASSLAVEQYF. Combining the CDR3 with reference TRBV7-2 and TRBJ2-7 gives the whole variable domain GAGVSQSPSNKVTEKGKDVELRCDPISGHTALYWYRQSLGQGLEFLIYFQGNSAPDKSGLPSDRFSAERTGGSVSTLTIQRTQQEDSAVYLCASSLAVEQYFGPGTRLTVT.

V gene TRBV7-2 combines with J gene TRBJ1-5; TRBD1 agrees at 8 bases. V shed 5 bases, J shed 2 bases, and the junction held 8 bases outside the gene matches. The germline V gene encodes CDR1 SGHTA and CDR2 FQGNSA. CDR3 length: 16 amino acids. CDR3 amino acids: CASSPHKDRGNQPQHF. DNA for the CDR3: TGTGCCAGCAGCCCCCATAAGGACAGGGGCAATCAGCCCCAGCATTTT.

This clone was counted a single time. This chain connects TRBV6-5 to TRBJ1-2; 7 nucleotides align to TRBD1. CDR3 length: 15 residues. The V gene end was trimmed by 6 bases and the J gene end by 5 bases; junction bases not matched to a gene: 12. Germline V gene lookup returns CDR1 MNHEY and CDR2 SVGAGI. CDR3 sequence: CASRRTRQGLYGYTF. The CDR3 coding sequence is TGTGCCAGCAGACGCACGAGACAGGGACTATATGGCTACACCTTC.

The V gene is TRBV28, the J gene TRBJ1-1; D uncertain. Trimming took 6 bases from V and 6 from J, leaving 14 bases between them. Germline values: CDR1 MDHEN, CDR2 SYDVKM. CDR3 length: 13 amino acids. This chain's CDR3 is CASSPGRRPEAFF. The CDR3 nucleotides are TGTGCCAGCAGCCCCGGTCGTAGGCCTGAAGCTTTCTTT.

This chain uses TRBV19 with TRBJ2-3, with a possible D match to TRBD2 (6 bases). The CDR3 spans 17 residues. V was clipped by 3 bases and J by 0 bases, with 16 bases between them. Germline CDR1 reads LNHDA; CDR2 reads SQIVND (reference sequence). CDR3 amino acids: CASSMWGLAGSTDTQYF. CDR3 DNA sequence: TGTGCCAGTAGTATGTGGGGTTTGGCGGGGAGCACAGATACGCAGTATTTT.

This sequence joins TRBV27 and TRBJ2-2; D unresolved. Trimming stripped 6 bases from V and 1 base from J, with 15 bases between. The CDR3 length is 16 residues. CDR1 and CDR2 from the germline V gene are MNHEY and SMNVEV (reference sequence). Here the CDR3 reads CASRTYRGENTGELFF. Here the CDR3 DNA reads TGTGCCAGCAGAACCTATCGAGGAGAGAACACCGGGGAGCTGTTTTTT.

CDR3 bases: TGTGCCAGCAGCGGAGCAAGGGGACAGCTGAACACTGAAGCTTTCTTT. Its translation: CASSGARGQLNTEAFF. The chain uses TRBV5-4 and TRBJ1-1, with TRBD1 identical over 7 bases. With V trimmed by 4 bases and J by 0 bases, 9 bases remained unmatched. Looked up from germline, CDR1 is SGHNT and CDR2 is YYREEE (reference sequence). The CDR3 extends over 16 amino acids.

The gene calls are TRBV7-3 and TRBJ1-3, with a tentative D call TRBD1 (6 bases). Germline V lookup: CDR1 SGHTA, CDR2 FQGTGA. The CDR3 contains 13 residues. V lost 6 bases and J lost 4, with 10 bases in between. The CDR3 DNA follows: TGTGCCAGCAGTCTAGACAGGGGAAACACCATATATTTT. Protein sequence: CASSLDRGNTIYF.

The genes are TRBV2 and TRBJ2-7; D not resolved. The ends were cut back, 6 bases at V and 0 bases at J, with 12 bases in the middle. CDR3 size: 14 residues. CDR1 is SNHLY, CDR2 FYNNEI, per germline. Written as DNA, the CDR3 is TGTGCCAGCAGAGTAACCACAAGCTCCTACGAGCAGTACTTC. Protein sequence: CASRVTTSSYEQYF.

The chain joins TRBV4-3 to TRBJ2-5, with 8 bases that match TRBD2. This CDR3 contains 14 residues. The germline CDR1 and CDR2 sequences are LGHNA and YSLEER. J lost 3 bases, V lost 3 bases, and 3 bases had no gene match. The CDR3 region is CASSQGLVEETQYF. CDR3 DNA: TGCGCCAGCAGCCAGGGACTAGTGGAAGAGACCCAGTACTTC.

The chain links TRBV9 to TRBJ2-5; D is unresolved. The CDR3 totals 15 residues. In germline, CDR1 is SGDLS, CDR2 YYNGEE. The V and J ends lost 0 bases and 2 bases respectively, with 11 bases between them. The CDR3 spells CASSVGSSAQETQYF. The CDR3 coding sequence is TGTGCCAGCAGCGTAGGAAGCAGCGCACAAGAGACCCAGTACTTC.

The J gene is TRBJ1-5, the V gene TRBV3-1 (or the pseudogene TRBV3-2), with TRBD1 identical over 10 bases. V lost 3 bases, J lost 3 bases, and 2 bases stayed unmatched. This CDR3 comprises 15 residues. Germline V gene sequence: CDR1 LGHDT, CDR2 YNNKEL (reference sequence). The DNA for the CDR3 is TGTGCCAGCAGCCAGACAGGGGGCGTCAATCAGCCCCAGCATTTT. Translated: CASSQTGGVNQPQHF.

J is TRBJ2-3 and V is TRBV11-2; D remains ambiguous. Deletions cut 1 base from V and 5 bases from J, with 7 bases between. This CDR3 is 13 amino acids long. Germline loops: CDR1 SGHAT, CDR2 FQNNGV. The CDR3 DNA sequence: TGTGCCAGCAGCTTAGTGGTGGAAGATACGCAGTATTTT. Translated: CASSLVVEDTQYF.

The rearrangement uses TRBV27 and TRBJ2-3; weak D call: TRBD2 (6 bases). Trimming left V 5 bases short and J 1 base short, with 10 bases between. The CDR3 runs to 14 residues. Germline loops: CDR1 MNHEY, CDR2 SMNVEV (reference sequence). The CDR3 loop reads CASSITGGTDTQYF. CDR3 coding DNA: TGTGCCAGCAGTATTACGGGAGGCACAGATACGCAGTATTTT.

This chain connects TRBV4-3 to TRBJ2-7; D possibly corresponds to TRBD2 (5 bases). V was trimmed by 4 bases and J by 1 base, leaving 11 bases between them. The germline gives CDR1 LGHNA, CDR2 YSLEER. The CDR3 consists of 14 residues. CDR3 region: CASSPTLVSYEQYF. Here the CDR3 DNA reads TGCGCCAGCAGCCCTACACTAGTGTCCTACGAGCAGTACTTC.

The chain recombines TRBV3-1 (or the pseudogene TRBV3-2) with TRBJ2-7; possible D gene TRBD2, 6 bases. Germline V lookup: CDR1 LGHDT, CDR2 YNNKEL (reference sequence). Trimming left V 1 base short and J 5 bases short, with 9 bases between. The CDR3 sequence is 13 residues long. The CDR3 spells CASSQGREDEQYF. The DNA for the CDR3 is TGTGCCAGCAGCCAAGGCAGGGAGGACGAGCAGTACTTC.

V and J are TRBV7-2 and TRBJ1-1; no reliable D call. This CDR3 region has 13 residues. V was pared by 4 bases and J by 1 base, with 7 bases between. Germline assignment: CDR1 SGHTA and CDR2 FQGNSA. DNA for the CDR3: TGTGCCAGCAGCTCAGACCAGAACACTGAAGCTTTCTTT. It is translated as CASSSDQNTEAFF.